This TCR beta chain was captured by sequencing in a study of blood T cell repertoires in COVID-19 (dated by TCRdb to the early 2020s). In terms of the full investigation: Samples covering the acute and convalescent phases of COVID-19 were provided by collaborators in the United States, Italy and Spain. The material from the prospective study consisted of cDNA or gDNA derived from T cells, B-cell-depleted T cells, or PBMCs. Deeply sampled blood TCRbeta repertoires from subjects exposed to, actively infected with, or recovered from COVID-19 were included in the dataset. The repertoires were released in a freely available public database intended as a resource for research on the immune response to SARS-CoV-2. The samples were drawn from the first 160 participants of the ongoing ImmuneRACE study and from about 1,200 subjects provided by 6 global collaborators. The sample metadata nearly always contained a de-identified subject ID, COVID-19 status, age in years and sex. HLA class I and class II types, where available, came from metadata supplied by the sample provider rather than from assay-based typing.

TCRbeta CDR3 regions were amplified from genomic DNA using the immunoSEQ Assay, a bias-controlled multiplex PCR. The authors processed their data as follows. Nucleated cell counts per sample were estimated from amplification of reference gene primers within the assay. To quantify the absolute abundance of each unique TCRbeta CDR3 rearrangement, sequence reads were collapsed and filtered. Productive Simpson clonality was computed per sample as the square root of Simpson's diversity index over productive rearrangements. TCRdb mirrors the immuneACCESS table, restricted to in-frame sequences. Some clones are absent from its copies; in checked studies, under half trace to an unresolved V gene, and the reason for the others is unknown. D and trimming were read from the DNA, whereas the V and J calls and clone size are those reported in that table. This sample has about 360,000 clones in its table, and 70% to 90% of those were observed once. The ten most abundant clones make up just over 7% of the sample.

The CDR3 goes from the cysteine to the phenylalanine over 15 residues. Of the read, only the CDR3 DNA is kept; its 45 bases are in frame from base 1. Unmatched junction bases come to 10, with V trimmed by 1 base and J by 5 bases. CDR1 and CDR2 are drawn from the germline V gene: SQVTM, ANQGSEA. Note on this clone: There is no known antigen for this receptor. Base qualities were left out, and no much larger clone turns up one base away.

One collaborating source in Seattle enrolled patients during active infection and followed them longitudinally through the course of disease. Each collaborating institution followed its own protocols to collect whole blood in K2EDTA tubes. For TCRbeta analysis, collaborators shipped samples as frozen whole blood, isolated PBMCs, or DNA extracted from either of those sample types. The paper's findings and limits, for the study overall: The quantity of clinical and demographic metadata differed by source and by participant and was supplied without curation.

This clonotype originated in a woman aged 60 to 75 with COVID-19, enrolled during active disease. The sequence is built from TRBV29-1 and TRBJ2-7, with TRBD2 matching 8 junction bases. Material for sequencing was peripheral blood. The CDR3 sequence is CSVEAPRGGRNEQYF. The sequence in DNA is TGCAGCGTTGAAGCCCCCCGCGGGGGGAGAAACGAGCAGTACTTC.